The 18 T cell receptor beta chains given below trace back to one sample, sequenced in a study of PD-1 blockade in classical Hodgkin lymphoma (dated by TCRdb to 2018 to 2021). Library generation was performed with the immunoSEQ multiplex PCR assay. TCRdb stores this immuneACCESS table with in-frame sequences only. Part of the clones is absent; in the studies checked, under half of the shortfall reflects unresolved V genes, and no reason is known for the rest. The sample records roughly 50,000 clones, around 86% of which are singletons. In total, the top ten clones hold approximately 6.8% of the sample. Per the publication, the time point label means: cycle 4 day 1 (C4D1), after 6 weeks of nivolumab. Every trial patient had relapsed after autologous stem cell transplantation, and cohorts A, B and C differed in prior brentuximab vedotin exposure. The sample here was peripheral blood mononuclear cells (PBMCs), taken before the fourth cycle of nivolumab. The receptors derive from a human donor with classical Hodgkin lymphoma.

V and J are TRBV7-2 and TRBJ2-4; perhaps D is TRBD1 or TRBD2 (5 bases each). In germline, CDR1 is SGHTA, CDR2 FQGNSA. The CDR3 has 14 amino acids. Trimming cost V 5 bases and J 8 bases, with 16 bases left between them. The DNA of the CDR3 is TGTGCCAGCAGCCAAAGCCGGGGCCAGGACATTCAGTACTTC. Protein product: CASSQSRGQDIQYF. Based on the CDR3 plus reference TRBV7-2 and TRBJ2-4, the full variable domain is GAGVSQSPSNKVTEKGKDVELRCDPISGHTALYWYRQSLGQGLEFLIYFQGNSAPDKSGLPSDRFSAERTGGSVSTLTIQRTQQEDSAVYLCASSQSRGQDIQYFGAGTRLSVL.

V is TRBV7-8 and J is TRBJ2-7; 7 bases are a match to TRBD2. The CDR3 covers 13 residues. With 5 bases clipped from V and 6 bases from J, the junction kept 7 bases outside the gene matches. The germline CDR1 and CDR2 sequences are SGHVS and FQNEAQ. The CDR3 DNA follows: TGTGCCAGCAGCCCGGAGGGCGGGGGCGAGCAGTACTTC. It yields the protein CASSPEGGGEQYF.

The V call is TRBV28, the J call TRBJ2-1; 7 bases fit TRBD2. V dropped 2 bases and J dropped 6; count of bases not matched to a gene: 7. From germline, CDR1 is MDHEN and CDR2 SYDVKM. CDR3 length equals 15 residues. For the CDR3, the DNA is TGTGCCAGCAGTTTACGGCGGGAGCTAGGCAATGAGCAGTTCTTC. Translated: CASSLRRELGNEQFF.

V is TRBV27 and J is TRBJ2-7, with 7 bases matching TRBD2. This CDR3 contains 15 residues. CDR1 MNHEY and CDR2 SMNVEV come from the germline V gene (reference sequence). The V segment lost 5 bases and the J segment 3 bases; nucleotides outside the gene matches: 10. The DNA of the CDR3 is TGTGCCAGCAGTCCGTCTGGCGGGAGAAACTACGAGCAGTACTTC. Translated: CASSPSGGRNYEQYF.

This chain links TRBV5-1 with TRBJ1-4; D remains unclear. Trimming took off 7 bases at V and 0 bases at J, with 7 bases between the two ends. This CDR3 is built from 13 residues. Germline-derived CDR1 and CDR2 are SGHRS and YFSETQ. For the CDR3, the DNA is TGCGCCAGCCGATGGACAACTAATGAAAAACTGTTTTTT. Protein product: CASRWTTNEKLFF.

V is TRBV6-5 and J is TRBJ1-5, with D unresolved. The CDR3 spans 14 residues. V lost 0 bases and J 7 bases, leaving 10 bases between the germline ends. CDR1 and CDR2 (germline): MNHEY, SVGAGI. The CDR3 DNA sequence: TGTGCCAGCAGTTACTCGCAACAGTCCCAGCCCCAGCATTTT. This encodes CASSYSQQSQPQHF.

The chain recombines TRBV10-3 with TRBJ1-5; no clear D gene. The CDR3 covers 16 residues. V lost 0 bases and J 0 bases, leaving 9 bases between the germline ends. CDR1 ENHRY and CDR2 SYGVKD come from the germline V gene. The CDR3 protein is CAISESRHSSNQPQHF. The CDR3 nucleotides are TGTGCCATCAGTGAGTCGCGGCACAGTAGCAATCAGCCCCAGCATTTT.

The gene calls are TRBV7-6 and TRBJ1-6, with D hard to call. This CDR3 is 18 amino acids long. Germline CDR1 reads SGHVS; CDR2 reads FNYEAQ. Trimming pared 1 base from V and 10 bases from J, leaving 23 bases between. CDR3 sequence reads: CASSLGRTAGPGESPLHF. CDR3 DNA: TGTGCCAGCAGCTTAGGGCGGACGGCTGGCCCTGGGGAATCACCCCTCCACTTT.

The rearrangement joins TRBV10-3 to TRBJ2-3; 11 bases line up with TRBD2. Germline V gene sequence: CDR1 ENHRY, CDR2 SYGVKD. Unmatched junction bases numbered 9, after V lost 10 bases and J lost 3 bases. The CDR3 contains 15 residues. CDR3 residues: CANSGTSGTTDTQYF. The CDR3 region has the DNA TGTGCCAATTCCGGGACTAGCGGCACTACAGATACGCAGTATTTT.

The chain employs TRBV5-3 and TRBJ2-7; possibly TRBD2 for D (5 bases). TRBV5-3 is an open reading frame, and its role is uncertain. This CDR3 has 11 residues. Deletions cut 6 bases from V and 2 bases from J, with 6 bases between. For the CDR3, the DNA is TGTGCCAGAACGGGGACCTACGAGCAGTACTTC. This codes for CARTGTYEQYF.

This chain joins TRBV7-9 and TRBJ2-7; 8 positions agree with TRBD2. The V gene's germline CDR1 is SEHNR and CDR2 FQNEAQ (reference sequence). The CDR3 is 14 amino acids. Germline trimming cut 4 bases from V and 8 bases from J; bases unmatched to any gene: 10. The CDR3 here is CASSSPGGTTKQYF. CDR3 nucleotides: TGTGCCAGCAGCTCCCCGGGGGGGACGACGAAGCAGTACTTC.

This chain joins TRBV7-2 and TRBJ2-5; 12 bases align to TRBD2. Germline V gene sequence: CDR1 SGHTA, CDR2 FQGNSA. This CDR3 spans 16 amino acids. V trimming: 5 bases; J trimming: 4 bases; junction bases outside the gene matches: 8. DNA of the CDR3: TGTGCCAGCAGCACAACTAGCGGGGGGTTAGGAGAGACCCAGTACTTC. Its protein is CASSTTSGGLGETQYF.

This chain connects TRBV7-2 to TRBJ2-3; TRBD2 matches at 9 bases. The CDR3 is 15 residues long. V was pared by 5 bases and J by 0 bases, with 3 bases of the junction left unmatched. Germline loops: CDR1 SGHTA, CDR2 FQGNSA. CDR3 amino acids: CASSLSGGSTDTQYF. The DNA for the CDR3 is TGTGCCAGCAGCCTCAGCGGGGGGAGCACAGATACGCAGTATTTT.

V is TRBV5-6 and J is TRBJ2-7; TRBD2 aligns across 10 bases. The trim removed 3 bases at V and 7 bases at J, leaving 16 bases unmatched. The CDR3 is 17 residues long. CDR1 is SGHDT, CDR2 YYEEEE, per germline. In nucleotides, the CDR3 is TGTGCCAGCAGCTGGGTGACTAGCGGGCTAGATCCGAGAGAGCAGTACTTC. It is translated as CASSWVTSGLDPREQYF.

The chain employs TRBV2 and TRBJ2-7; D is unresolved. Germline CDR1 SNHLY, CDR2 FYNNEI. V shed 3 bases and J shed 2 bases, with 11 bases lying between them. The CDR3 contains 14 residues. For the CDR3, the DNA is TGTGCCAGCAGTGATCGAGTCAGCGCCTACGAGCAGTACTTC. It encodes CASSDRVSAYEQYF.

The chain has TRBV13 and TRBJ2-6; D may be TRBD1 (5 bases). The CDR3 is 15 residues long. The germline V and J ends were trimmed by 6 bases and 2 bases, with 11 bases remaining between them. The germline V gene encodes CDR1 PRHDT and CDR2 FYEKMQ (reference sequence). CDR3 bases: TGTGCCAGCAGTTCCCAGGGAACTGGGGCCAACGTCCTGACTTTC. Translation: CASSSQGTGANVLTF. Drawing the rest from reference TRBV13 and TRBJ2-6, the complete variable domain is AAGVIQSPRHLIKEKRETATLKCYPIPRHDTVYWYQQGPGQDPQFLISFYEKMQSDKGSIPDRFSAQQFSDYHSELNMSSLELGDSALYFCASSSQGTGANVLTFGAGSRLTVL.

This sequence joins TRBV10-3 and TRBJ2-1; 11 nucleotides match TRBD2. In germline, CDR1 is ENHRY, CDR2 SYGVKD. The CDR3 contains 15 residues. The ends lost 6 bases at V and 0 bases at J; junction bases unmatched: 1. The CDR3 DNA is TGTGCCATCAGCACTAGCGGGAGCTCCTACAATGAGCAGTTCTTC. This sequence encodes CAISTSGSSYNEQFF.

CDR3 loop: CASSLTLGQGGTDTQYF. The CDR3 DNA reads TGTGCCAGCAGTCTAACCTTGGGACAGGGTGGCACAGATACGCAGTATTTT. The V call is TRBV27, the J call TRBJ2-3; 9 bases line up with TRBD1. The CDR3 length is 17 residues. Looked up from germline, CDR1 is MNHEY and CDR2 is SMNVEV (reference sequence). The trim removed 5 bases at V and 1 base at J, leaving 10 bases unmatched.